This T cell receptor beta chain was sequenced in a study of control samples from healthy donors and cancer patients. The germline CDR1 and CDR2 sequences are SEHNR and FQNEAQ (reference sequence). There are 15 residues in the CDR3. V lost 4 bases, J lost 4 bases, and 16 bases lay in between. Profiling relied on immunoSEQ multiplex PCR, and the TCRdb table lists in-frame clones only, not all of them. The sample includes fewer than 200,000 clones, 90% to 95% seen only once; the top ten take about 1.5%. The sequencing sample was made of blood. The TCR sequence derives from a man between 18 and 35 years old in good health. This chain links TRBV7-9 with TRBJ1-1, with D possibly matching TRBD1 (5 bases). The CDR3 sequence: CASSSGTASGTEAFF. The CDR3 nucleotides are TGTGCCAGCAGCTCAGGGACCGCCAGTGGCACTGAAGCTTTCTTT.